This TCR beta chain was retrieved from a study of T cell responses to AZD1222 COVID-19 vaccine. Profiled with immunoSEQ multiplex PCR; TCRdb holds only in-frame clones, not every one. The sample has about 160,000 clones, almost 90% seen once; the top ten hold less than 6.5%. The clonotype was recovered from an adult in good health. Sequencing used peripheral blood, obtained on day 0 of AZD1222 vaccination.

CDR3 amino acids: CASSFQANYGYTF. The DNA of the CDR3 is TGTGCCAGCAGTTTCCAGGCAAACTATGGCTACACCTTC. The V call is TRBV12-3 or TRBV12-4, the J call TRBJ1-2; no clear D gene. Between the trimmed V and J ends, which lost 3 bases and 2 bases, there was a span of 7 bases. This CDR3 comprises 13 residues.